The entry below gives a single T cell receptor (beta chain) sequence along with its context. This entry is derived from a study of blood T cell repertoires in COVID-19. Whole-study context: Italy, Spain and the United States were the sources of the convalescent and acute COVID-19 samples. Nucleic acid was either cDNA or gDNA, and it came from T cells, B-cell-depleted T cells, or PBMCs.

Recovered Cohort 3 donors showed two negative PCRs, clearance, or symptom resolution. Methods used by the authors: How many nucleated cells were present was estimated from reference gene primer amplification. Profiled with immunoSEQ multiplex PCR; TCRdb holds only in-frame clones, not every one. That table gives V, J and clone size, and the DNA gave D and trimming. The table includes a few hundred thousand clones, 80% to 90% detected once. This CDR3 has 13 amino acids. The V gene end was trimmed by 6 bases and the J gene end by 4 bases; junction bases not matched to a gene: 3. Looked up from germline, CDR1 is MNHEY and CDR2 is SVGAGI.

Sequenced: PBMCs or T cells enriched from blood (not recorded which). V is TRBV6-5 and J is TRBJ1-1, with 9 bases that match TRBD1. This TCR derives from a man aged 25 to 45 who had recovered from COVID-19. The CDR3: CASRRTGATEAFF. The DNA for the CDR3 is TGTGCCAGCAGACGGACAGGGGCCACTGAAGCTTTCTTT.